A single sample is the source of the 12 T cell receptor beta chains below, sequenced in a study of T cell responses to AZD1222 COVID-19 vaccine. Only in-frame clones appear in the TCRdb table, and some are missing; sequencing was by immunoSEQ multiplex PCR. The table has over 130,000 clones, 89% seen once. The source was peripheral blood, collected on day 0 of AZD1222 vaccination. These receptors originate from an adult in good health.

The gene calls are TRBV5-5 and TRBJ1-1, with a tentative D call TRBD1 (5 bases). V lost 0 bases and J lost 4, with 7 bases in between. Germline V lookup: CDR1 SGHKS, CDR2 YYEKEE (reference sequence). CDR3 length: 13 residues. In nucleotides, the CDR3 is TGTGCCAGCAGCTTGGTTAGGGGCACTGAAGCTTTCTTT. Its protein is CASSLVRGTEAFF.

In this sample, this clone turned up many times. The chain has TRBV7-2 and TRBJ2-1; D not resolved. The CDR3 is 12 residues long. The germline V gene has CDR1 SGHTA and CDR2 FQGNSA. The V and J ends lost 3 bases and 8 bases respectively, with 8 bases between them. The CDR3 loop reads CASSLILYEQFF. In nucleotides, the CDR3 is TGTGCCAGCAGCTTGATTCTGTATGAGCAGTTCTTC.

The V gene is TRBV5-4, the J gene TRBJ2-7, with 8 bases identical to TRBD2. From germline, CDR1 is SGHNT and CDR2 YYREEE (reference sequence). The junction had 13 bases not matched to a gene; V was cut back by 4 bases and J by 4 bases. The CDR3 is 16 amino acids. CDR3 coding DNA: TGTGCCAGCAGCGTGGGAAGGGGACTAGGTCGATACGAGCAGTACTTC. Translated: CASSVGRGLGRYEQYF.

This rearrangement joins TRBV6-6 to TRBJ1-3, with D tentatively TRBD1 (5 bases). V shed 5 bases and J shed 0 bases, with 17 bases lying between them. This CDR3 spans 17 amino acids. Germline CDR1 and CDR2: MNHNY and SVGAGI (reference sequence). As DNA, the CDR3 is TGTGCCAGCAGTCCCCGGGACGGTCTTTACTCTGGAAACACCATATATTTT. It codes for CASSPRDGLYSGNTIYF.

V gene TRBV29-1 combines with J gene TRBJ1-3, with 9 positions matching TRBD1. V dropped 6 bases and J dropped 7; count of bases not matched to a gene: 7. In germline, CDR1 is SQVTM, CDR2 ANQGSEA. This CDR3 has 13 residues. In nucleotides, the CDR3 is TGCAGCGTCACCGACAGGGGGAGGAACACCATATATTTT. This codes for CSVTDRGRNTIYF.

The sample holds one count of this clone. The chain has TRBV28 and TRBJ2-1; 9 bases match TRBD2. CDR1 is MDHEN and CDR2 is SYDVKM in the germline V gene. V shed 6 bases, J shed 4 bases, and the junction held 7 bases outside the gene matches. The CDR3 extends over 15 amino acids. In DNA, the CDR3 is TGTGCCAGCAGCCGTACTAGCGGGCCTTACAATGAGCAGTTCTTC. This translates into CASSRTSGPYNEQFF.

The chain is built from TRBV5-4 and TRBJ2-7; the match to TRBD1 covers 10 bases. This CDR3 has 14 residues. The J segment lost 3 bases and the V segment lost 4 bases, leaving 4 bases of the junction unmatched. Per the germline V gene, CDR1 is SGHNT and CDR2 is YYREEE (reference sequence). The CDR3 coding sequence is TGTGCCAGCAGCCGGGACAGGGGAGACTACGAGCAGTACTTC. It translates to CASSRDRGDYEQYF.

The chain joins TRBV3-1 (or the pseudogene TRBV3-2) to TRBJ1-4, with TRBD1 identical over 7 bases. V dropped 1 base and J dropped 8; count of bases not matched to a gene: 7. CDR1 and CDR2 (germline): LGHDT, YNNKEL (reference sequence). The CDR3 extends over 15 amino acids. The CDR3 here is CASSQVIGGREKLFF. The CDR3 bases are TGTGCCAGCAGCCAAGTTATAGGGGGCAGAGAAAAACTGTTTTTT.

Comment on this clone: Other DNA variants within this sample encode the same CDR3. The DNA of the CDR3 is TGTGCCAGTAGTATACAGGGGGGTAATCAGCCCCAGCATTTT. This sequence encodes CASSIQGGNQPQHF. The rearrangement joins TRBV19 to TRBJ1-5, with 7 bases identical to TRBD1. J lost 4 bases, V lost 2 bases, and 2 bases had no gene match. This CDR3 contains 14 residues. Germline CDR1 and CDR2: LNHDA and SQIVND (reference sequence).

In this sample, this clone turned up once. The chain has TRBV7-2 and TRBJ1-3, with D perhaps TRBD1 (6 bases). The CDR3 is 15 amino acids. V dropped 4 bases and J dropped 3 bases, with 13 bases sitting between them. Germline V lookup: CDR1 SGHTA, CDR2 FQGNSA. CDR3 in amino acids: CASSSPDRLGNTIYF. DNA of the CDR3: TGTGCCAGCAGCTCCCCCGACAGGCTTGGAAACACCATATATTTT.

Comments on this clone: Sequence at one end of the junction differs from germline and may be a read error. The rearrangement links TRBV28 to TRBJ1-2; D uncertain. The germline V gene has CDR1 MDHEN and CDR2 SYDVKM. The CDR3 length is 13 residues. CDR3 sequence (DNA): TGTGCCAGCAGTTTATCCCCCGGCAGCCCGGCCCCCTTC. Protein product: CASSLSPGSPAPF.

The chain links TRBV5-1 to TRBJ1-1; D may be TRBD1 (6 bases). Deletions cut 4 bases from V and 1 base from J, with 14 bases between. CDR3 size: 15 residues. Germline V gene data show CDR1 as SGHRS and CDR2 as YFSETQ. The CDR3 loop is CASSQAARGNTEAFF. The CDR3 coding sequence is TGCGCCAGCAGCCAGGCGGCCAGGGGGAACACTGAAGCTTTCTTT.